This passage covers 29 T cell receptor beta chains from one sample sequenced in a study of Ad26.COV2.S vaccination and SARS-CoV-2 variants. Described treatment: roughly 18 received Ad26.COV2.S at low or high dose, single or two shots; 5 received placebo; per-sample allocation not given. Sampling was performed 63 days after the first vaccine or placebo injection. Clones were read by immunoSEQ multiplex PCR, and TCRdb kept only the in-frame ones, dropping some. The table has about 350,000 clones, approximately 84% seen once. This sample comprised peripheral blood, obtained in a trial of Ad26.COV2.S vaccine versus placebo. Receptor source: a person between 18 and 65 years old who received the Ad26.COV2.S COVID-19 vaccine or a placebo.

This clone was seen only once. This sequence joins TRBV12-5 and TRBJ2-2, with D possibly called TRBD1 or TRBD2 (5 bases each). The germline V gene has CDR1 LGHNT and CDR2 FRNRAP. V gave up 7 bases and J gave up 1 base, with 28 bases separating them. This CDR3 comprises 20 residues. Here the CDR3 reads CASALGEGMGKGKNTGELFF. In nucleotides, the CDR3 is TGTGCTAGTGCTTTAGGAGAGGGGATGGGGAAGGGGAAGAACACCGGGGAGCTGTTTTTT.

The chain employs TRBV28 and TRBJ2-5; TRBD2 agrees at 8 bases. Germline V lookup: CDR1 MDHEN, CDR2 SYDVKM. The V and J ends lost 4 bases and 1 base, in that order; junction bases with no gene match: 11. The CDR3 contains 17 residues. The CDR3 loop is CASSWPGARGAQETQYF. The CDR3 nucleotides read TGTGCCAGCAGTTGGCCGGGGGCGCGGGGGGCCCAAGAGACCCAGTACTTC. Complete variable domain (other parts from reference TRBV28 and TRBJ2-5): DVKVTQSSRYLVKRTGEKVFLECVQDMDHENMFWYRQDPGLGLRLIYFSYDVKMKEKGDIPEGYSVSREKKERFSLILESASTNQTSMYLCASSWPGARGAQETQYFGPGTRLLVL.

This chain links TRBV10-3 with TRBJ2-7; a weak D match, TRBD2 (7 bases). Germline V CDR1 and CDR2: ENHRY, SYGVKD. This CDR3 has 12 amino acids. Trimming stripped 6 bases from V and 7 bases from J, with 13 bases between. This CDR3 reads CAISRGAGEQYF. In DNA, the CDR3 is TGTGCCATCAGCCGGGGGGCCGGGGAGCAGTACTTC.

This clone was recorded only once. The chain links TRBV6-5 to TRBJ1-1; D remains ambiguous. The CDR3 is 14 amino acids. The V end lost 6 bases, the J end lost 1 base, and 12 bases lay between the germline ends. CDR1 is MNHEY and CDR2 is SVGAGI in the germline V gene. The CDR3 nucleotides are TGTGCCAGCAGCCCGTTTTTTACGAACACTGAAGCTTTCTTT. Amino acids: CASSPFFTNTEAFF.

The CDR3 reads CASSGTGTGGETQYF. CDR3 DNA sequence: TGCGCCAGCAGCGGAACCGGGACGGGGGGAGAGACCCAGTACTTC. The chain has TRBV4-1 and TRBJ2-5, with 7 bases identical to TRBD2. Germline CDR1 is MGHRA and CDR2 is YSYEKL. The CDR3 extends over 15 amino acids. Trimming cost V 5 bases and J 4 bases; bases outside gene matches: 10.

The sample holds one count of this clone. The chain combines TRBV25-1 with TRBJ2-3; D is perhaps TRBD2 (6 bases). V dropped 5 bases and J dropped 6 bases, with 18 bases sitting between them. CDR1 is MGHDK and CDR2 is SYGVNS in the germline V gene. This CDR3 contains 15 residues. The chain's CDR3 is CASSWWQGGSDTQYF. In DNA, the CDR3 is TGTGCCAGCAGTTGGTGGCAGGGAGGTTCGGATACGCAGTATTTT. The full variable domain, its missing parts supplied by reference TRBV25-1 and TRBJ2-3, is EADIYQTPRYLVIGTGKKITLECSQTMGHDKMYWYQQDPGMELHLIHYSYGVNSTEKGDLSSESTVSRIRTEHFPLTLESARPSHTSQYLCASSWWQGGSDTQYFGPGTRLTVL.

CDR3 residues: CASSDSTGGNSPLHF. CDR3 nucleotides: TGCGCCAGCTCGGACTCAACCGGGGGTAATTCACCCCTCCACTTT. The chain couples TRBV5-1 to TRBJ1-6, with D perhaps matching TRBD1 (5 bases). The V gene's germline CDR1 is SGHRS and CDR2 YFSETQ. The ends were cut back, 7 bases at V and 6 bases at J, with 17 bases in the middle. The CDR3 is made up of 15 amino acids. Full variable domain (rest looked up from reference TRBV5-1 and TRBJ1-6): KAGVTQTPRYLIKTRGQQVTLSCSPISGHRSVSWYQQTPGQGLQFLFEYFSETQRNKGNFPGRFSGRQFSNSRSEMNVSTLELGDSALYLCASSDSTGGNSPLHFGNGTRLTVT.

CDR3 DNA: TGTGCCAGTAGTAGGGATCGACAGGGATTCTCTGGGGCCAACGTCCTGACTTTC. This translates into CASSRDRQGFSGANVLTF. This chain links TRBV19 with TRBJ2-6; 7 bases are a match to TRBD1. This CDR3 is 18 amino acids long. In germline, CDR1 is LNHDA, CDR2 SQIVND (reference sequence). The V and J ends lost 4 bases and 0 bases, in that order; junction bases with no gene match: 9.

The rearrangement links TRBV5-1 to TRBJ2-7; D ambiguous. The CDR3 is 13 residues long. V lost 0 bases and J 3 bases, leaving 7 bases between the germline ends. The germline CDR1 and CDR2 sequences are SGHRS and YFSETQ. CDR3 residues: CASSLVGFYEQYF. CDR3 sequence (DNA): TGCGCCAGCAGCTTGGTCGGATTCTACGAGCAGTACTTC. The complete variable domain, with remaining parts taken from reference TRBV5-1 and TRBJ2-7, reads KAGVTQTPRYLIKTRGQQVTLSCSPISGHRSVSWYQQTPGQGLQFLFEYFSETQRNKGNFPGRFSGRQFSNSRSEMNVSTLELGDSALYLCASSLVGFYEQYFGPGTRLTVT.

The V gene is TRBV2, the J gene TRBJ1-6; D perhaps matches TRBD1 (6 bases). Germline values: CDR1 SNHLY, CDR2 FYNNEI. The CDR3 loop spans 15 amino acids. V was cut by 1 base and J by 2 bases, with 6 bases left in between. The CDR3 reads CASSEGTAYNSPLHF. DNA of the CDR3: TGTGCCAGCAGTGAAGGGACAGCCTATAATTCACCCCTCCACTTT.

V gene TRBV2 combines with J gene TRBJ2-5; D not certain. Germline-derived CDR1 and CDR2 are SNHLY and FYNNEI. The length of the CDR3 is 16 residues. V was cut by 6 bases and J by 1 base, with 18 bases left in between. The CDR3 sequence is CASRGPAVRSQETQYF. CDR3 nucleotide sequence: TGTGCCAGCAGAGGACCCGCCGTTCGGTCCCAAGAGACCCAGTACTTC.

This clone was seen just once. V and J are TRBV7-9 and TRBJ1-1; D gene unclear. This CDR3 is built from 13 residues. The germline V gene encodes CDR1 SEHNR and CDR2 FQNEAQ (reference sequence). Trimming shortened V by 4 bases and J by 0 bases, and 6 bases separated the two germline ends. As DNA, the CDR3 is TGTGCCAGCAGCTGGTCTATGAACACTGAAGCTTTCTTT. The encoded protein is CASSWSMNTEAFF.

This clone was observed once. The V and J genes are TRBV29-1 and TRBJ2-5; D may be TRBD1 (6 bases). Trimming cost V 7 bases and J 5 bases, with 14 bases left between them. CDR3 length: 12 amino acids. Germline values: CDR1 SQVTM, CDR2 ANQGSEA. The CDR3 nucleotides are TGCAGCGGAACCACAGGGACGGAGACCCAGTACTTC. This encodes CSGTTGTETQYF.

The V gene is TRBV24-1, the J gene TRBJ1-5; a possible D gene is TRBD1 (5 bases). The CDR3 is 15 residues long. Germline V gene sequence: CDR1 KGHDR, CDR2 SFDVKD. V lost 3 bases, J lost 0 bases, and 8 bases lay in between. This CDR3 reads CATSDMGGSNQPQHF. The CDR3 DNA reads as TGTGCCACCAGTGATATGGGGGGTAGCAATCAGCCCCAGCATTTT.

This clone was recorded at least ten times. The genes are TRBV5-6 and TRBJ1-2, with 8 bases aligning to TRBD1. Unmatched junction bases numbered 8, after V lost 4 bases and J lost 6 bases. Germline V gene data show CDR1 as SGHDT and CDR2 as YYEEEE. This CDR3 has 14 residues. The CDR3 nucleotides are TGTGCCAGCAGCATAAACAGGGGACAGGATGGCTACACCTTC. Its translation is CASSINRGQDGYTF. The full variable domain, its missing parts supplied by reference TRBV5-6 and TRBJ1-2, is DAGVTQSPTHLIKTRGQQVTLRCSPKSGHDTVSWYQQALGQGPQFIFQYYEEEERQRGNFPDRFSGHQFPNYSSELNVNALLLGDSALYLCASSINRGQDGYTFGSGTRLTVV.

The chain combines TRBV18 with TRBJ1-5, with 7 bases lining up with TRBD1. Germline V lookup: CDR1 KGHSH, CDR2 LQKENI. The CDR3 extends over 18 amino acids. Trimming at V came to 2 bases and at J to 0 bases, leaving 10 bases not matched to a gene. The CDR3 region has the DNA TGTGCCAGCTCACCAATGGGGGACAGATGGTATAGCAATCAGCCCCAGCATTTT. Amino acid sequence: CASSPMGDRWYSNQPQHF.

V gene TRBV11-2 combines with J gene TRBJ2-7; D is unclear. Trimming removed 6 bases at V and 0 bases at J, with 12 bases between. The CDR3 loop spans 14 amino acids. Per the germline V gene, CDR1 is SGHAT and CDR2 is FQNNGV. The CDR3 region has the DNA TGTGCCAGCAGTCCTGTCCCCTCCTCCTACGAGCAGTACTTC. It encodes CASSPVPSSYEQYF.

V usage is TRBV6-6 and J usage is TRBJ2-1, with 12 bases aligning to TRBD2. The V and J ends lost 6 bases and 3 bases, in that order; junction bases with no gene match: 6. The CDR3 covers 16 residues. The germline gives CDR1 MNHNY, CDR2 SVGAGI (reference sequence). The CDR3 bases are TGTGCCAGCAGGGAACCGGGACTAGCGGGCTACAATGAGCAGTTCTTC. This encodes CASREPGLAGYNEQFF.

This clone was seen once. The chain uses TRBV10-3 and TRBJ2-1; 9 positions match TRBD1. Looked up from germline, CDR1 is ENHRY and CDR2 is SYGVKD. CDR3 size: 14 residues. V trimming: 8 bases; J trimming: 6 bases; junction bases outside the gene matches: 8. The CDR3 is CAIQEQGAGNEQFF. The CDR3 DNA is TGTGCCATCCAGGAACAGGGGGCTGGCAATGAGCAGTTCTTC.

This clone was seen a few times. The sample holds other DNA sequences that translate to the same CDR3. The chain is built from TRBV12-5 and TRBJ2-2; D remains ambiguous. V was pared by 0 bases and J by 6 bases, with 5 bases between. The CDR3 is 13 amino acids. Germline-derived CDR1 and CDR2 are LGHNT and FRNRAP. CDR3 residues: CASGLVLAGELFF. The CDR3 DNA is TGTGCTAGTGGTTTGGTATTAGCCGGGGAGCTGTTTTTT.

Here the CDR3 DNA reads TGCGCCAGCAGCCAAGTAGGACGCAGTAGTGGGAGCGGAACCGGGGAGCTGTTTTTT. Translating gives CASSQVGRSSGSGTGELFF. V usage is TRBV4-3 and J usage is TRBJ2-2, with D possibly being TRBD2 (5 bases). CDR1 is LGHNA, CDR2 YSLEER, per germline. This CDR3 is built from 19 residues. V was trimmed by 1 base and J by 5 bases, leaving 23 bases between them.

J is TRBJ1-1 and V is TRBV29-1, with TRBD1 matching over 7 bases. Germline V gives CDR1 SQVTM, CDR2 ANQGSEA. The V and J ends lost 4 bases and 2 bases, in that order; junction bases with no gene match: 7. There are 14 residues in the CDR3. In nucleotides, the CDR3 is TGCAGCGTTGCGGGACAGATACGAAACACTGAAGCTTTCTTT. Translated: CSVAGQIRNTEAFF.

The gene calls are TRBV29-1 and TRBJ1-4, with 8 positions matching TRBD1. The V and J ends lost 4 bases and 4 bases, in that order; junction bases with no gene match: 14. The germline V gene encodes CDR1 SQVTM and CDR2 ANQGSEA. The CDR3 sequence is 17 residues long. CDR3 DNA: TGCAGCGTTGCCAAAGACGGGACAGGAGATCGTAATGAAAAACTGTTTTTT. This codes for CSVAKDGTGDRNEKLFF.

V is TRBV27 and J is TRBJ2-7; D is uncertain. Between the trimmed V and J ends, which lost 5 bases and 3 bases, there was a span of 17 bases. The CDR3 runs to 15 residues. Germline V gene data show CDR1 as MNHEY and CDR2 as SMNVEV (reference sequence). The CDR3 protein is CASSKSSAASYEQYF. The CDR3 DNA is TGTGCCAGCAGTAAGTCGTCGGCAGCGAGCTACGAGCAGTACTTC.

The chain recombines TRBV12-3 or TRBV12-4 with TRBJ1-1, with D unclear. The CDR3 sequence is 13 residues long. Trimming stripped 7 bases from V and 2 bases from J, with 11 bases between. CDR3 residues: CASTPQVNTEAFF. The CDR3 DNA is TGTGCCAGCACCCCCCAAGTAAACACTGAAGCTTTCTTT.

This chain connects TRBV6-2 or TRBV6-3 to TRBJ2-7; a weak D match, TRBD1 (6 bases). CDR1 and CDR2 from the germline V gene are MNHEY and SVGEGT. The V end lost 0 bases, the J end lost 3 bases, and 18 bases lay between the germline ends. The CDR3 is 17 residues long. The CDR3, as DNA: TGTGCCAGCAGTTACTCCCGAATCAGGGGATCCCTCTACGAGCAGTACTTC. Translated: CASSYSRIRGSLYEQYF.

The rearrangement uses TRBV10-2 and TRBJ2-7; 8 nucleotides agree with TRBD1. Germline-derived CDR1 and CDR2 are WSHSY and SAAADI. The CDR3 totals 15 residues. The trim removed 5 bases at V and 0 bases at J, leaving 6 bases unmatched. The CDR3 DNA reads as TGCGCCAGCAGTTCCTCCGGGACAGGCTCCTACGAGCAGTACTTC. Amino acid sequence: CASSSSGTGSYEQYF.

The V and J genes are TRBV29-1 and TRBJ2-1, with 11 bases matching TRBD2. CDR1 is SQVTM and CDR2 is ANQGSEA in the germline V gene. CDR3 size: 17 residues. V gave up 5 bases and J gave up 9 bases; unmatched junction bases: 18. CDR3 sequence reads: CSVIAGGFSPTGLEQFF. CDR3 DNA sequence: TGCAGCGTTATAGCGGGGGGGTTCTCTCCTACAGGGCTTGAGCAGTTCTTC.

The DNA for the CDR3 is TGCGCCAGCAGCTCGGGACAGGGGAGCTACGAGCAGTACTTC. This codes for CASSSGQGSYEQYF. The chain uses TRBV5-1 and TRBJ2-7; 10 bases map to TRBD1. V shed 3 bases and J 3 bases; nucleotides not matched to a gene: 3. From germline, CDR1 is SGHRS and CDR2 YFSETQ. The CDR3 is 14 residues long.